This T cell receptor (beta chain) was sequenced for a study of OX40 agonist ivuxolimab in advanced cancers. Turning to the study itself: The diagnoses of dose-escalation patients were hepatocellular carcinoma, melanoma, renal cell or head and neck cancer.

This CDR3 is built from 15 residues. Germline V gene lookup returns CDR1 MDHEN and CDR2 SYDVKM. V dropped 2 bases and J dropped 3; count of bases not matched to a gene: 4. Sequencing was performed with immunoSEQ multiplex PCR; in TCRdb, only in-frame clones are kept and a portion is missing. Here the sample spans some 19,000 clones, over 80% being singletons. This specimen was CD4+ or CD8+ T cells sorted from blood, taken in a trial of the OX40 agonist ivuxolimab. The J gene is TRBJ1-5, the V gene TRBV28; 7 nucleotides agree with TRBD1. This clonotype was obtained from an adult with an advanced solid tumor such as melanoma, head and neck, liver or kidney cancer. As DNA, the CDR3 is TGTGCCAGCAGTTTAACTGACAGGGTCAATCAGCCCCAGCATTTT. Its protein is CASSLTDRVNQPQHF.